This TCR beta chain was recovered during a study of blood T cell repertoires in COVID-19 (dated by TCRdb to the early 2020s). Turning to the overall study: Collaborator samples came from the United States, Italy and Spain and covered acute and convalescent phases of COVID-19. The prospective study material was composed of cDNA or gDNA derived from T cells, B-cell-depleted T cells, or PBMCs. The dataset comprised deeply sampled blood TCRbeta repertoires from subjects exposed to, actively infected with, or recovered from COVID-19. A freely available public database, intended as a resource for researchers studying the immune response to SARS-CoV-2, is where the repertoires were released. Samples were obtained from the ongoing ImmuneRACE study (first 160 participants) and from 950 to 1,500 subjects provided by 6 global collaborators. The sample metadata nearly always contained a de-identified subject ID, COVID-19 status, age in years and sex. Where HLA class I and class II types were available, the types were taken from metadata supplied by the sample provider, not from assay-based typing. General study outcomes and caveats: The quantity of clinical and demographic metadata differed by source and by participant and was supplied without curation.

The immunoSEQ Assay, a bias-controlled multiplex PCR, was used to amplify TCRbeta CDR3 regions from genomic DNA. Under the source paper's analysis protocol: Nucleated cell counts per sample were estimated from amplification of reference gene primers within the assay. Sequence reads were collapsed and filtered to measure the absolute abundance of every unique TCRbeta CDR3 rearrangement. Productive Simpson clonality was computed per sample as the square root of Simpson's diversity index over productive rearrangements. TCRdb holds this immuneACCESS table with in-frame rearrangements only. Some clones are missing; in checked studies, unresolved V genes explain under half, and the rest has no known cause. The V and J calls and clone size were taken over from that table, and D and trimming were inferred from the DNA. This sample comprises about 110,000 clones, 82% of them detected only once. The ten top clones hold 16% of the sample.

Via the germline V gene, CDR1 is MNHEY and CDR2 SVGAGI. The junction carries 13 bases between V and J, which are trimmed by 7 bases and 3 bases respectively. Reading from cysteine to phenylalanine, the CDR3 counts 14 amino acids. The only DNA kept is the CDR3, 42 bases in frame from the first base. As regards this clone: The antigen it recognizes is unknown. No much larger clonotype is one base removed from it; base qualities were not supplied.

Each collaborating institution followed its own protocols to collect whole blood in K2EDTA tubes. For TCRbeta analysis, collaborators shipped samples in one of three forms: frozen whole blood, isolated PBMCs, or DNA extracted from either of those sample types. The sequence came from a woman aged 60-70 years with acute or convalescent COVID-19. The sample consisted of peripheral blood. The chain uses TRBV6-5 and TRBJ2-1, with TRBD1 as a weak D call on 5 bases. The nucleotide sequence reads as follows: TGTGCCAGCATTCCAGGGCGAAACTACAATGAGCAGTTCTTC. The resulting protein is CASIPGRNYNEQFF.